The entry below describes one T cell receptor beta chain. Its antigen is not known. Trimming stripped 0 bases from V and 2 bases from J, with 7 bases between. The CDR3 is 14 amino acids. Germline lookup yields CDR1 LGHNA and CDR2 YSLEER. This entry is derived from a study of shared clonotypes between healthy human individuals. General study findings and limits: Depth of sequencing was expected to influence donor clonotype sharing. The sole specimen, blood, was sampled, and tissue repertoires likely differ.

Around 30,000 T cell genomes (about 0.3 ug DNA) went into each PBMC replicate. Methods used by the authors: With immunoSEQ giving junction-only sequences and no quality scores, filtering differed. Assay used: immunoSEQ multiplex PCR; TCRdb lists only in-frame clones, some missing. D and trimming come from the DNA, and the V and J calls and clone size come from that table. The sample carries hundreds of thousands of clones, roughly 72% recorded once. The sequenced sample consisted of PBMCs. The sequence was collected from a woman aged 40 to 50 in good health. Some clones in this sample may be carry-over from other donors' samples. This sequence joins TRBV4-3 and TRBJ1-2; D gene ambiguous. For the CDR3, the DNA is TGCGCCAGCAGCCAAGACCTAATGAACTATGGCTACACCTTC. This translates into CASSQDLMNYGYTF.